This T cell receptor (beta chain) was sequenced during a study of cytomegalovirus exposure and HLA in healthy donors. A note on this clone: Distinct nucleotide sequences in the sample also encode this CDR3.

This CDR3 is built from 14 residues. Trimming took 2 bases from V and 3 from J, leaving 12 bases between them. CDR1 and CDR2 from the germline V gene are SGHRS and YFSETQ. The PCR contained 60 Vbeta and 13 Jbeta primers. Assay: immunoSEQ multiplex PCR; the TCRdb copy retains only in-frame clones and omits some. Across about 48,000 clones, the top ten clones capture over 2% of the sample. This TCR came from a woman in her thirties or forties in good health and CMV-seronegative. V and J are TRBV5-1 and TRBJ2-7; a possible D gene is TRBD1 (7 bases). Sequenced material: PBMCs. In DNA, the CDR3 is TGCGCCAGCAGCTTAGGCCAGGGGGGCTACGAGCAGTACTTC. It is translated as CASSLGQGGYEQYF. The whole variable domain, remainder taken from reference TRBV5-1 and TRBJ2-7, is KAGVTQTPRYLIKTRGQQVTLSCSPISGHRSVSWYQQTPGQGLQFLFEYFSETQRNKGNFPGRFSGRQFSNSRSEMNVSTLELGDSALYLCASSLGQGGYEQYFGPGTRLTVT.